The 21 T cell receptor beta chains reported below all come from one sample, sequenced in a study of blood T cell repertoires in COVID-19 (dated by TCRdb to 2019 to 2021). The library was produced with the immunoSEQ multiplex PCR assay. TCRdb re-hosts the immuneACCESS table, in-frame sequences only. Its copies lack some clones; in the studies checked, an unresolved V gene accounts for under half of them, and the cause for the rest is not known. Counted in this sample were roughly 260,000 clones; roughly 87% of them appeared once. About 6% of the sample lies in the top ten. Sequenced input: PBMCs or T cells enriched from blood (not recorded which). The source is a woman aged 25 to 45 with acute COVID-19.

The rearrangement links TRBV11-2 to TRBJ2-1; D perhaps matches TRBD2 (6 bases). The CDR3 runs 15 residues. V lost 1 base and J 4 bases, leaving 11 bases between the germline ends. Germline lookup yields CDR1 SGHAT and CDR2 FQNNGV. Here the CDR3 reads CASSLVPGDYNEQFF. The CDR3 DNA follows: TGTGCCAGCAGCTTAGTCCCGGGGGATTACAATGAGCAGTTCTTC.

The chain carries TRBV7-3 and TRBJ2-7; 11 bases map to TRBD1. Germline values: CDR1 SGHTA, CDR2 FQGTGA. V was clipped by 5 bases and J by 3 bases; unmatched bases: 6. The CDR3 has 15 residues. The CDR3: CASSLTGTGGYEQYF. The CDR3 coding sequence is TGTGCCAGCAGCCTGACCGGGACAGGGGGCTACGAGCAGTACTTC.

The V call is TRBV28, the J call TRBJ2-1; 8 nucleotides align to TRBD2. The germline V gene has CDR1 MDHEN and CDR2 SYDVKM. V lost 1 base, J lost 9 bases, and 8 bases stayed unmatched. CDR3 size: 15 residues. The CDR3 here is CASSLFSGGLIEQFF. The DNA of the CDR3 is TGTGCCAGCAGTTTATTCAGCGGGGGTCTCATTGAGCAGTTCTTC.

The V call is TRBV7-9, the J call TRBJ2-1; no firm D call. The CDR3 consists of 13 residues. The V gene lost 2 bases and the J gene lost 4 bases, with 6 bases spanning the gap. Germline assignment: CDR1 SEHNR and CDR2 FQNEAQ (reference sequence). The CDR3 DNA follows: TGTGCCAGCAGCTTAACTCGGTACAATGAGCAGTTCTTC. Translated: CASSLTRYNEQFF. Together with reference TRBV7-9 and TRBJ2-1, the CDR3 gives the full variable domain: DTGVSQNPRHKITKRGQNVTFRCDPISEHNRLYWYRQTLGQGPEFLTYFQNEAQLEKSRLLSDRFSAERPKGSFSTLEIQRTEQGDSAMYLCASSLTRYNEQFFGPGTRLTVL.

The chain is built from TRBV7-9 and TRBJ1-1; possibly TRBD1 for D (6 bases). This CDR3 region has 17 residues. The germline V and J ends were trimmed by 3 bases and 4 bases, with 21 bases remaining between them. Germline values: CDR1 SEHNR, CDR2 FQNEAQ (reference sequence). CDR3: CASSFSGPGTSSTEAFF. CDR3 nucleotides: TGTGCCAGCAGCTTTAGTGGACCCGGGACATCGAGCACTGAAGCTTTCTTT. Filled out from reference TRBV7-9 and TRBJ1-1, the complete variable domain reads DTGVSQNPRHKITKRGQNVTFRCDPISEHNRLYWYRQTLGQGPEFLTYFQNEAQLEKSRLLSDRFSAERPKGSFSTLEIQRTEQGDSAMYLCASSFSGPGTSSTEAFFGQGTRLTVV.

This chain links TRBV29-1 with TRBJ2-1, with D possibly being TRBD1 (5 bases). From germline, CDR1 is SQVTM and CDR2 ANQGSEA. V lost 6 bases, J lost 2 bases, and 14 bases lay in between. The CDR3 is 14 amino acids. CDR3 nucleotide sequence: TGCAGCGTCCAGGACAATAACCCCTACAATGAGCAGTTCTTC. This codes for CSVQDNNPYNEQFF.

J is TRBJ2-7 and V is TRBV15, with D possibly TRBD1 on 5 matching bases. This CDR3 spans 14 amino acids. V was clipped by 1 base and J by 5 bases, with 12 bases between them. From germline, CDR1 is LNHNV and CDR2 YYDKDF (reference sequence). CDR3 in amino acids: CATSRGTLTHEQYF. DNA for the CDR3: TGTGCCACCAGCAGAGGGACATTAACCCACGAGCAGTACTTC.

The chain employs TRBV5-1 and TRBJ2-5; 9 bases are a match to TRBD1. J gave up 1 base and V 2 bases, and 3 bases lay outside the gene matches. Germline loops: CDR1 SGHRS, CDR2 YFSETQ. The CDR3 contains 15 residues. The DNA for the CDR3 is TGCGCCAGCAGCTTTGGGGACAGGGCCCAAGAGACCCAGTACTTC. It encodes CASSFGDRAQETQYF.

The rearrangement joins TRBV2 to TRBJ2-2, with TRBD1 matching 10 bases. CDR1 SNHLY and CDR2 FYNNEI come from the germline V gene. V lost 7 bases to trimming and J lost 5 bases; unmatched junction nucleotides: 10. The CDR3 extends over 16 amino acids. In nucleotides, the CDR3 is TGTGCCAGCACTCCTTGGGTGGGACAGGGGACCGGGGAGCTGTTTTTT. Protein sequence: CASTPWVGQGTGELFF.

The chain has TRBV6-5 and TRBJ2-6, with D hard to call. Germline assignment: CDR1 MNHEY and CDR2 SVGAGI. Trimming removed 5 bases at V and 1 base at J, with 3 bases between. This CDR3 is built from 13 residues. The CDR3, as DNA: TGTGCCAGCAGTCAGTCTGGGGCCAACGTCCTGACTTTC. This gives the protein CASSQSGANVLTF.

The chain is built from TRBV10-1 and TRBJ2-7; D gene uncertain. Germline V lookup: CDR1 WNHNN, CDR2 SYGVQD (reference sequence). This CDR3 has 17 residues. The germline V and J ends were trimmed by 4 bases and 4 bases, with 23 bases remaining between them. The CDR3 region is CASSGAQTAEKIYEQYF. The CDR3, as DNA: TGCGCCAGCAGTGGGGCCCAGACGGCCGAGAAAATATACGAGCAGTACTTC.

This chain connects TRBV7-2 to TRBJ1-5; TRBD1 agrees at 7 bases. CDR1 is SGHTA and CDR2 is FQGNSA in the germline V gene. The CDR3 has 15 residues. V was clipped by 0 bases and J by 5 bases; unmatched bases: 4. The CDR3 sequence is CASSLAETGHQPQHF. The CDR3 DNA follows: TGTGCCAGCAGCTTAGCGGAGACAGGGCATCAGCCCCAGCATTTT. Filled out from reference TRBV7-2 and TRBJ1-5, the complete variable domain reads GAGVSQSPSNKVTEKGKDVELRCDPISGHTALYWYRQSLGQGLEFLIYFQGNSAPDKSGLPSDRFSAERTGGSVSTLTIQRTQQEDSAVYLCASSLAETGHQPQHFGDGTRLSIL.

CDR3 nucleotides: TGCAGCGTTGACGGACTAGCGGGAAGGACAGATACGCAGTATTTT. This encodes CSVDGLAGRTDTQYF. V and J are TRBV29-1 and TRBJ2-3; 12 bases agree with TRBD2. Trimming at V came to 3 bases and at J to 3 bases, leaving 4 bases not matched to a gene. Germline CDR1 and CDR2: SQVTM and ANQGSEA. CDR3 length equals 15 residues.

V and J are TRBV6-5 and TRBJ2-1; tentatively, D is TRBD1 (6 bases). There are 15 residues in the CDR3. V was trimmed by 4 bases and J by 2 bases, leaving 12 bases between them. In germline, CDR1 is MNHEY, CDR2 SVGAGI. The CDR3 is CASSFQGSAYNEQFF. The CDR3 DNA sequence: TGTGCCAGCAGTTTTCAGGGGAGTGCCTACAATGAGCAGTTCTTC.

The chain has TRBV4-1 and TRBJ2-1; 12 bases map to TRBD2. From germline, CDR1 is MGHRA and CDR2 YSYEKL. This CDR3 has 17 residues. The V gene end was trimmed by 3 bases and the J gene end by 1 base; junction bases not matched to a gene: 4. CDR3 sequence (DNA): TGCGCCAGCAGCCAGCGACTAGCGGGGGTTTCCTACAATGAGCAGTTCTTC. It is translated as CASSQRLAGVSYNEQFF.

V is TRBV9 and J is TRBJ2-7, with a tentative D call TRBD2 (5 bases). CDR3 length: 14 residues. Trimming removed 0 bases at V and 2 bases at J, with 9 bases between. Germline CDR1 and CDR2: SGDLS and YYNGEE. The CDR3 loop is CASSVAGYAYEQYF. The CDR3 DNA reads as TGTGCCAGCAGCGTAGCGGGGTACGCCTACGAGCAGTACTTC.

This chain links TRBV16 with TRBJ1-3; TRBD1 matches at 8 bases. V lost 4 bases and J lost 3; bases outside the gene matches: 8. The V gene's germline CDR1 is KGHSY and CDR2 FQNENV. The CDR3 length is 16 residues. CDR3 sequence: CASSRHSGGGGNTIYF. The CDR3 nucleotides are TGTGCCAGCAGCCGCCACTCAGGGGGCGGTGGAAACACCATATATTTT.

This chain joins TRBV29-1 and TRBJ2-3, with TRBD2 identical over 9 bases. Germline V gene lookup returns CDR1 SQVTM and CDR2 ANQGSEA. The CDR3 covers 15 residues. V lost 4 bases, J lost 6 bases, and 11 bases stayed unmatched. The CDR3 region has the DNA TGCAGCGTTGCGCTGGGGCGGGGGGGCTCGGATACGCAGTATTTT. Its translation: CSVALGRGGSDTQYF.

This clone has a handful of counts. The rearrangement links TRBV6-1 to TRBJ1-3; D uncertain. The V end lost 2 bases, the J end lost 3 bases, and 11 bases lay between the germline ends. Looked up from germline, CDR1 is MNHNS and CDR2 is SASEGT. The CDR3 extends over 15 amino acids. The chain's CDR3 is CASSETWQNGNTIYF. The DNA for the CDR3 is TGTGCCAGCAGTGAAACATGGCAGAATGGAAACACCATATATTTT.

This clone was seen only once. This chain connects TRBV6-5 to TRBJ2-3; 8 bases map to TRBD2. With 1 base clipped from V and 4 bases from J, the junction kept 7 bases outside the gene matches. Germline values: CDR1 MNHEY, CDR2 SVGAGI. The CDR3 is 16 residues long. CDR3 DNA sequence: TGTGCCAGCAGTTACTTTAGCGGGGTGGGGCCAGATACGCAGTATTTT. Amino acid sequence: CASSYFSGVGPDTQYF.

This chain connects TRBV11-2 to TRBJ1-4; a weak D match, TRBD1 (5 bases). Trimming left V 4 bases short and J 5 bases short, with 20 bases between. The CDR3 loop spans 17 amino acids. CDR1 and CDR2 from the germline V gene are SGHAT and FQNNGV. This CDR3 reads CASSSTLPGRGNEKLFF. Here the CDR3 DNA reads TGTGCCAGCAGCTCAACCCTCCCGGGACGGGGGAATGAAAAACTGTTTTTT.